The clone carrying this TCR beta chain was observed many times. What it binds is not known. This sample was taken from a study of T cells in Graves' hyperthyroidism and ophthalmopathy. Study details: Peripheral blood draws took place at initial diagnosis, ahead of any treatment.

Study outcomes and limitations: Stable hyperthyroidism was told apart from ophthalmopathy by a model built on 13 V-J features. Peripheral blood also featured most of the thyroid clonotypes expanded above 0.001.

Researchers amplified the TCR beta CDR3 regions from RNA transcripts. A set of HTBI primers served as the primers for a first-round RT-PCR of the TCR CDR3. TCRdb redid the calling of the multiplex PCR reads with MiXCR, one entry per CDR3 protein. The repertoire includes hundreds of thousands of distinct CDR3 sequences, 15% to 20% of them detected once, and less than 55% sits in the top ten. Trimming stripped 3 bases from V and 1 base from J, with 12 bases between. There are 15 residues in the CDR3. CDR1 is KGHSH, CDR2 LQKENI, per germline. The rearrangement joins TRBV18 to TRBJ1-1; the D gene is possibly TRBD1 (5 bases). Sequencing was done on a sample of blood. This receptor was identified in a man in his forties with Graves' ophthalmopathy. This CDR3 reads CASSPVGGWNTEAFF. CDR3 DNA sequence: TGTGCCAGCTCACCCGTGGGGGGTTGGAACACTGAAGCTTTCTTT.